This T cell receptor (beta chain) was identified in a study of cytomegalovirus exposure and HLA in healthy donors. Trimming at V came to 7 bases and at J to 3 bases, leaving 5 bases not matched to a gene. The CDR3 spans 15 residues. Germline V CDR1 and CDR2: MDHEN, SYDVKM. PCR amplification relied on 60 Vbeta primers (plus 13 Jbeta primers). Data came from immunoSEQ multiplex PCR; TCRdb stores just in-frame clones and leaves some out. Across approximately 92,000 clones, the top ten clones capture roughly 3% of the sample. This TCR was recovered from a woman aged 25 to 39 in good health and CMV-seronegative. The chain is built from TRBV28 and TRBJ2-2; TRBD2 matches at 10 bases. The sample comprised PBMCs. CDR3 bases: TGTGCCAGCAAAGAGCTAGCGGGAGACACCGGGGAGCTGTTTTTT. It codes for CASKELAGDTGELFF.